A selection of T cell receptor beta chains follows, all from one sample in a study of shared clonotypes between healthy human individuals. Some clones are missing from TCRdb's copy, which holds only in-frame ones; the method was immunoSEQ multiplex PCR. In the table there are 1.4 million to 1.5 million clones, more than 95% of which are singletons. The source material was naive CD4+ T cells sorted from blood. The receptors come from a man younger than 45 in good health. The CDR3 runs from the conserved cysteine through the conserved F or W. D genes are given only for firm matches. Clone size appears in some rows only: once, few, many, or a class for an expanded clone.

V gene: TRBV5-1; D gene: -; J gene: TRBJ1-3; clone size: -; CDR3 DNA: TGCGCCAGCAGCTTGGCCGCGCTAGGGACCCCTGGAAACACCATATATTTT; CDR3 protein: CASSLAALGTPGNTIYF
V gene: TRBV6-1; D gene: -; J gene: TRBJ1-3; clone size: -; CDR3 DNA: TGTGCCAGCAGTGAGTCGACCGTATTATCCGGAAACACCATATATTTT; CDR3 protein: CASSESTVLSGNTIYF
V gene: TRBV18; D gene: -; J gene: TRBJ2-3; clone size: -; CDR3 DNA: TGTGCCAGCTCACTCCGTACTATAGCGGTACAAGACATGCAGTATTTT; CDR3 protein: CASSLRTIAVQDMQYF
V gene: TRBV2; D gene: -; J gene: TRBJ2-3; clone size: -; CDR3 DNA: TGTGCCAGCAGCCGGGACAAGGTCGCAGATACGCAGTATTTT; CDR3 protein: CASSRDKVADTQYF
V gene: TRBV19; D gene: TRBD1; J gene: TRBJ1-2; clone size: -; CDR3 DNA: TGTGCCAGTTTGAAGGGGGCTGGGGACTATGGCTACACCTTC; CDR3 protein: CASLKGAGDYGYTF
V gene: TRBV6-6; D gene: -; J gene: TRBJ1-1; clone size: -; CDR3 DNA: TGTGCCAGCAGTTACTCGTTGAACACTGAAGCTTTCTTT; CDR3 protein: CASSYSLNTEAFF
V gene: TRBV7-8; D gene: -; J gene: TRBJ2-6; clone size: -; CDR3 DNA: TGTGCCAGCAGCTTACTCAGAGCTAACTCTGGGGCCAACGTCCTGACTTTC; CDR3 protein: CASSLLRANSGANVLTF
V gene: TRBV29-1; D gene: -; J gene: TRBJ1-4; clone size: -; CDR3 DNA: TGCAGCGCAAAAATCCGGCAAGCAACTAATGAAAAACTGTTTTTT; CDR3 protein: CSAKIRQATNEKLFF
V gene: TRBV19; D gene: -; J gene: TRBJ1-5; clone size: -; CDR3 DNA: TGTGCCAGTAGTATAGCCGGTCCGTCGGTTCCCCAGCATTTT; CDR3 protein: CASSIAGPSVPQHF
V gene: TRBV28; D gene: -; J gene: TRBJ1-5; clone size: -; CDR3 DNA: TGTGCCAGCAGTTTTAGTGCGAGCAATCAGCCCCAGCATTTT; CDR3 protein: CASSFSASNQPQHF
V gene: TRBV27; D gene: -; J gene: TRBJ1-4; clone size: -; CDR3 DNA: TGTGCCAGCACGACATTTATTAGGGCGGGAAATGAAAAACTGTTTTTT; CDR3 protein: CASTTFIRAGNEKLFF
V gene: TRBV7-2; D gene: TRBD2; J gene: TRBJ2-2; clone size: -; CDR3 DNA: TGTGCCAGCAGCTTAGAGGCGGGAGCCGGGGAGCTGTTTTTT; CDR3 protein: CASSLEAGAGELFF
V gene: TRBV5-4; D gene: -; J gene: TRBJ1-1; clone size: -; CDR3 DNA: TGTGCCAGCAGCCCTAAAAACGGGGCAAGGAACACTGAAGCTTTCTTT; CDR3 protein: CASSPKNGARNTEAFF
V gene: TRBV5-1; D gene: -; J gene: TRBJ2-7; clone size: -; CDR3 DNA: TGCGCCAGCAGCTTGGGCCAGTCCACCTACGAGCAGTACTTC; CDR3 protein: CASSLGQSTYEQYF
V gene: TRBV11-2; D gene: TRBD2; J gene: TRBJ2-5; clone size: -; CDR3 DNA: TGTGCCAGCAGCTTAAATCGAGCGGGACTGGGGGAGACCCAGTACTTC; CDR3 protein: CASSLNRAGLGETQYF
V gene: TRBV5-1; D gene: -; J gene: TRBJ2-1; clone size: -; CDR3 DNA: TGCGCCAGCAACGACGGATCATCCTACAATGAGCAGTTCTTC; CDR3 protein: CASNDGSSYNEQFF
V gene: TRBV28; D gene: -; J gene: TRBJ2-2; clone size: -; CDR3 DNA: TGTGCCAGCAGTTTATCAGCAGCGACCGGGGAGCTGTTTTTT; CDR3 protein: CASSLSAATGELFF
V gene: TRBV27; D gene: -; J gene: TRBJ2-7; clone size: -; CDR3 DNA: TGTGCCAGCAATCCGAGGGGGACGCCCCACGGTAACGAGCAGTACTTC; CDR3 protein: CASNPRGTPHGNEQYF
V gene: TRBV4-3; D gene: -; J gene: TRBJ1-2; clone size: -; CDR3 DNA: TGCGCCAGCAGCCAAGATACGGAACGGGTGGGGAGGGGCTACACCTTC; CDR3 protein: CASSQDTERVGRGYTF
V gene: TRBV28; D gene: TRBD1; J gene: TRBJ2-1; clone size: -; CDR3 DNA: TGTGCCAGCAAGAAGGGGGCGAGGAATGAGCAGTTCTTC; CDR3 protein: CASKKGARNEQFF
V gene: TRBV5-1; D gene: -; J gene: TRBJ2-1; clone size: -; CDR3 DNA: TGCGCCAGCAGCGTAGGGGGTGGAGCTCATGAGCAGTTCTTC; CDR3 protein: CASSVGGGAHEQFF
V gene: TRBV4-3; D gene: TRBD2; J gene: TRBJ2-2; clone size: -; CDR3 DNA: TGCGCCAGCAGCCACGGGACTAGCGGGAGCGCCGGGGAGCTGTTTTTT; CDR3 protein: CASSHGTSGSAGELFF
V gene: TRBV5-1; D gene: -; J gene: TRBJ2-5; clone size: -; CDR3 DNA: TGCGCCAGCAGCTTAATCGGGACACCACAAGAGACCCAGTACTTC; CDR3 protein: CASSLIGTPQETQYF
V gene: TRBV7-3; D gene: -; J gene: TRBJ2-7; clone size: few; CDR3 DNA: TGTGCCAGCAGCCCTAAGGGCGGGGGCCAACACGAGCAGTACTTC; CDR3 protein: CASSPKGGGQHEQYF
V gene: TRBV6-5; D gene: -; J gene: TRBJ2-7; clone size: -; CDR3 DNA: TGTGCCAGCAGTTACTTGGGCTCCTACGAGCAGTACTTC; CDR3 protein: CASSYLGSYEQYF
V gene: TRBV18; D gene: -; J gene: TRBJ1-2; clone size: -; CDR3 DNA: TGTGCCAGCTCAGCCTTCGAACGGACATCGTCTGGCTACACCTTC; CDR3 protein: CASSAFERTSSGYTF
V gene: TRBV12-1; D gene: -; J gene: TRBJ2-7; clone size: -; CDR3 DNA: TGTGCCAGCAGCTTTAACTGGGGGATTGTGTACGAGCAGTACTTC; CDR3 protein: CASSFNWGIVYEQYF
V gene: TRBV10-3; D gene: -; J gene: TRBJ1-5; clone size: -; CDR3 DNA: TGTGCCATCAGTGAGTCAGGGCAGGGAGGGCAGCCCCAGCATTTT; CDR3 protein: CAISESGQGGQPQHF
V gene: TRBV5-1; D gene: TRBD1; J gene: TRBJ2-5; clone size: -; CDR3 DNA: TGCGCCAGCAGAAAATCCGGGACAGGAGAAGAGACCCAGTACTTC; CDR3 protein: CASRKSGTGEETQYF
V gene: TRBV14; D gene: -; J gene: TRBJ1-1; clone size: -; CDR3 DNA: TGTGCCAGCAGCTTACGAGTGTACACTGAAGCTTTCTTT; CDR3 protein: CASSLRVYTEAFF
V gene: TRBV7-9; D gene: TRBD1; J gene: TRBJ2-5; clone size: -; CDR3 DNA: TGTGCCAGCAGCCCCCTAGGGGGCGAGACCCAGTACTTC; CDR3 protein: CASSPLGGETQYF
V gene: TRBV5-1; D gene: -; J gene: TRBJ1-2; clone size: -; CDR3 DNA: TGCGCCAGCAGCTTGAGCAGTGGGACAAACTATGGCTACACCTTC; CDR3 protein: CASSLSSGTNYGYTF
V gene: TRBV19; D gene: TRBD1; J gene: TRBJ1-2; clone size: -; CDR3 DNA: TGTGCCAGTAGTCTGGACCGGGACAGGGGGTTTGGCTACACCTTC; CDR3 protein: CASSLDRDRGFGYTF
V gene: TRBV11-2; D gene: -; J gene: TRBJ1-1; clone size: -; CDR3 DNA: TGTGCCAGCAGCTTGCAGTTGCTGGAGAACACTGAAGCTTTCTTT; CDR3 protein: CASSLQLLENTEAFF